These 24 T cell receptor beta chains were sequenced from one sample in a study of cytomegalovirus exposure and HLA in healthy donors. The primer mix had 60 Vbeta and 13 Jbeta primers. Sequencing used immunoSEQ multiplex PCR; TCRdb keeps in-frame clones, though not all of them. The data show about 160,000 clones, 82% seen once. Input material: PBMCs. The receptors originated from a man aged 45-65 years in good health and CMV-seropositive.

V usage is TRBV14 and J usage is TRBJ2-3; TRBD2 matches at 11 bases. Germline V gene data show CDR1 as SGHDN and CDR2 as FVKESK. Unmatched junction bases numbered 6, after V lost 4 bases and J lost 3 bases. This CDR3 comprises 16 residues. The CDR3 nucleotides read TGTGCCAGCAGCCCTCCGGGACTAGCGGAAACAGATACGCAGTATTTT. It translates to CASSPPGLAETDTQYF.

This clone was found a few times. The rearrangement links TRBV30 to TRBJ1-6; 10 positions match TRBD1. Trimming cost V 2 bases and J 10 bases; bases outside gene matches: 5. The CDR3 length is 14 residues. Germline V gene sequence: CDR1 GTSNPN, CDR2 SVGIG (reference sequence). The CDR3 nucleotides read TGTGCCTGGAGTCCCGGGACAGGGGCCTCACCCCTCCACTTT. It is translated as CAWSPGTGASPLHF.

The CDR3 DNA follows: TGTGCCAGCAGCTTATTCCCCTGGACTAGCGGGAGCCCAGATACGCAGTATTTT. Protein sequence: CASSLFPWTSGSPDTQYF. The chain joins TRBV7-6 to TRBJ2-3; 13 nucleotides agree with TRBD2. The CDR3 extends over 18 amino acids. Losses at the gene ends were 2 bases for V and 4 bases for J; bases not matched to a gene: 9. Germline values: CDR1 SGHVS, CDR2 FNYEAQ.

The chain couples TRBV7-3 to TRBJ2-1; TRBD2 matches at 12 bases. The CDR3 runs 16 residues. Germline lookup yields CDR1 SGHTA and CDR2 FQGTGA. V lost 5 bases, J lost 4 bases, and 6 bases stayed unmatched. The CDR3 coding sequence is TGTGCCAGCAGCATTACTAGCGGGGGGAAGTACAATGAGCAGTTCTTC. Translated: CASSITSGGKYNEQFF.

This chain links TRBV30 with TRBJ1-1; 10 bases fit TRBD1. The CDR3 length is 14 residues. The J segment lost 11 bases and the V segment lost 3 bases, leaving 12 bases of the junction unmatched. Germline CDR1 is GTSNPN and CDR2 is SVGIG (reference sequence). The CDR3: CAWSARQGAKEAFF. CDR3 in DNA: TGTGCCTGGAGCGCCAGACAGGGGGCAAAAGAGGCTTTCTTT.

This chain uses TRBV30 with TRBJ2-1; D might be TRBD2 (5 bases). Germline lookup yields CDR1 GTSNPN and CDR2 SVGIG (reference sequence). V was cut by 4 bases and J by 6 bases, with 16 bases left in between. CDR3 length: 14 amino acids. The CDR3 nucleotides read TGTGCCTGGACCCCGATCCAAACTAGCAATGAGCAGTTCTTC. Translated: CAWTPIQTSNEQFF.

The chain is built from TRBV9 and TRBJ2-3, with 8 bases lining up with TRBD2. Per the germline V gene, CDR1 is SGDLS and CDR2 is YYNGEE. The CDR3 has 15 residues. V shed 4 bases and J 0 bases; nucleotides not matched to a gene: 4. CDR3 in amino acids: CASSFTSGSTDTQYF. The DNA for the CDR3 is TGTGCCAGCAGCTTCACTAGCGGAAGCACAGATACGCAGTATTTT.

The chain joins TRBV28 to TRBJ2-2; D is possibly TRBD2 (6 bases). The CDR3 covers 15 residues. Per the germline V gene, CDR1 is MDHEN and CDR2 is SYDVKM. Trimming cost V 3 bases and J 5 bases, with 13 bases left between them. Written as DNA, the CDR3 is TGTGCCAGCAGTTTGCACGGGAGTGGTACCGGGGAGCTGTTTTTT. Its protein product is CASSLHGSGTGELFF.

V and J are TRBV4-1 and TRBJ2-1, with TRBD2 matching over 10 bases. J was trimmed by 9 bases and V by 4 bases; bases with no gene match: 12. The CDR3 length is 16 residues. Germline V gives CDR1 MGHRA, CDR2 YSYEKL. CDR3 sequence (DNA): TGCGCCAGCAGCCTCCAAGCGGGGGGGGGCCTCGGTGAGCAGTTCTTC. As protein: CASSLQAGGGLGEQFF.

The J gene is TRBJ2-3, the V gene TRBV5-6, with 8 bases identical to TRBD2. V shed 0 bases and J 2 bases; nucleotides not matched to a gene: 2. The CDR3 has 15 amino acids. Germline CDR1 and CDR2: SGHDT and YYEEEE. CDR3 sequence: CASSLGGRHTDTQYF. CDR3 bases: TGTGCCAGCAGCTTGGGCGGGAGGCACACAGATACGCAGTATTTT.

The chain carries TRBV5-1 and TRBJ2-1; 8 positions match TRBD2. The CDR3 loop spans 13 amino acids. The germline gives CDR1 SGHRS, CDR2 YFSETQ. V lost 4 bases, J lost 7 bases, and 4 bases stayed unmatched. The CDR3 region is CASSPGGANEQFF. The CDR3, as DNA: TGCGCCAGCAGCCCCGGGGGGGCAAATGAGCAGTTCTTC.

This rearrangement joins TRBV28 to TRBJ1-3; 9 bases align to TRBD1. The CDR3 covers 15 residues. The V and J ends lost 7 bases and 4 bases, in that order; junction bases with no gene match: 8. Germline V gene lookup returns CDR1 MDHEN and CDR2 SYDVKM. The CDR3 reads CASNPTGGVGNTIYF. The CDR3 DNA sequence: TGTGCCAGCAACCCTACAGGGGGCGTCGGAAACACCATATATTTT. Full variable domain (outside the CDR3, taken from reference TRBV28 and TRBJ1-3): DVKVTQSSRYLVKRTGEKVFLECVQDMDHENMFWYRQDPGLGLRLIYFSYDVKMKEKGDIPEGYSVSREKKERFSLILESASTNQTSMYLCASNPTGGVGNTIYFGEGSWLTVV.

The rearrangement links TRBV18 to TRBJ2-1; D perhaps matches TRBD1 (5 bases). Germline V gene data show CDR1 as KGHSH and CDR2 as LQKENI. V dropped 3 bases and J dropped 4 bases, with 13 bases sitting between them. CDR3 size: 15 residues. In nucleotides, the CDR3 is TGTGCCAGCTCACCGGAGTACAGGAGTTACAATGAGCAGTTCTTC. Translated: CASSPEYRSYNEQFF.

The chain couples TRBV7-2 to TRBJ1-1; 11 bases map to TRBD1. Germline V gene lookup returns CDR1 SGHTA and CDR2 FQGNSA. V lost 2 bases and J lost 7; bases outside the gene matches: 12. CDR3 size: 17 residues. The CDR3 loop is CASSLTFRGQGGGEAFF. CDR3 DNA: TGTGCCAGCAGCTTAACTTTTCGGGGACAGGGGGGAGGTGAAGCTTTCTTT.

The V gene is TRBV4-1, the J gene TRBJ2-1, with 10 bases matching TRBD2. Germline V gene data show CDR1 as MGHRA and CDR2 as YSYEKL. With V trimmed by 1 base and J by 6 bases, 9 bases remained unmatched. The CDR3 totals 17 residues. For the CDR3, the DNA is TGCGCCAGCAGCCAAGTCCGAGCGGGAGGGCCTATCAATGAGCAGTTCTTC. Translation: CASSQVRAGGPINEQFF.

The chain uses TRBV18 and TRBJ2-1; 8 bases fit TRBD2. The CDR3 spans 16 residues. Per the germline V gene, CDR1 is KGHSH and CDR2 is LQKENI. The ends lost 2 bases at V and 0 bases at J; junction bases unmatched: 3. CDR3 sequence reads: CASSPSGGISYNEQFF. The CDR3 DNA is TGTGCCAGCTCACCATCGGGGGGGATCTCCTACAATGAGCAGTTCTTC.

The rearrangement uses TRBV9 and TRBJ2-1; TRBD2 might be the D (7 bases). Trimming pared 0 bases from V and 8 bases from J, leaving 18 bases between. Germline CDR1 and CDR2: SGDLS and YYNGEE. The CDR3 totals 16 residues. CDR3 DNA sequence: TGTGCCAGCAGCGTAGGCCTGAGGGGGGGGGAGGATGAGCAGTTCTTC. Protein product: CASSVGLRGGEDEQFF.

J is TRBJ2-5 and V is TRBV4-1; TRBD1 agrees at 8 bases. CDR1 is MGHRA, CDR2 YSYEKL, per germline. The CDR3 loop spans 14 amino acids. After removal of 4 bases from V and 3 bases from J, the junction contained 4 bases not matched to a gene. This CDR3 reads CASSLGQGKETQYF. CDR3 sequence (DNA): TGCGCCAGCAGCCTCGGACAGGGTAAAGAGACCCAGTACTTC.

The rearrangement joins TRBV27 to TRBJ2-3; a weak D match, TRBD2 (5 bases). CDR3 length: 16 residues. Trimming cost V 0 bases and J 2 bases, with 12 bases left between them. The germline CDR1 and CDR2 sequences are MNHEY and SMNVEV (reference sequence). The CDR3 reads CASSLSASRYTDTQYF. The CDR3, as DNA: TGTGCCAGCAGTTTATCGGCTAGCCGTTACACAGATACGCAGTATTTT.

V gene TRBV11-3 combines with J gene TRBJ1-1; D unclear. The CDR3 is made up of 13 amino acids. The V gene lost 4 bases and the J gene lost 0 bases, with 6 bases spanning the gap. Germline values: CDR1 SGHNT, CDR2 YENEEA. CDR3 amino acids: CASSSSLNTEAFF. The CDR3, as DNA: TGTGCCAGCAGCTCTTCTTTGAACACTGAAGCTTTCTTT.

The gene calls are TRBV28 and TRBJ2-1; tentatively, D is TRBD2 (6 bases). Germline CDR1 reads MDHEN; CDR2 reads SYDVKM. The CDR3 runs to 14 residues. Trimming took off 6 bases at V and 1 base at J, with 10 bases between the two ends. CDR3 sequence (DNA): TGTGCCAGCAGGGGAGGTTTGTCCTACAATGAGCAGTTCTTC. Protein sequence: CASRGGLSYNEQFF.

The gene calls are TRBV2 and TRBJ1-2, with D possibly TRBD1 on 5 matching bases. V gave up 3 bases and J gave up 4 bases, with 9 bases separating them. The CDR3 is made up of 13 amino acids. Germline CDR1 and CDR2: SNHLY and FYNNEI. CDR3 bases: TGTGCCAGCAGTGAGACAGTAATCTATGGCTACACCTTC. Protein: CASSETVIYGYTF. The whole variable domain, remainder taken from reference TRBV2 and TRBJ1-2, is EPEVTQTPSHQVTQMGQEVILRCVPISNHLYFYWYRQILGQKVEFLVSFYNNEISEKSEIFDDQFSVERPDGSNFTLKIRSTKLEDSAMYFCASSETVIYGYTFGSGTRLTVV.

The J gene is TRBJ2-2, the V gene TRBV19; D perhaps matches TRBD1 (6 bases). The CDR3 sequence is 15 residues long. Germline lookup yields CDR1 LNHDA and CDR2 SQIVND (reference sequence). V was cut by 5 bases and J by 4 bases, with 14 bases left in between. The CDR3 region has the DNA TGTGCCAGTAGTGGCCTACAGGGTGGCACCGGGGAGCTGTTTTTT. As protein: CASSGLQGGTGELFF.

The gene calls are TRBV2 and TRBJ1-1; D not resolved. V lost 1 base, J lost 3 bases, and 6 bases lay in between. The germline CDR1 and CDR2 sequences are SNHLY and FYNNEI. This CDR3 is 13 amino acids long. This CDR3 reads CASSEVVYTEAFF. The DNA of the CDR3 is TGTGCCAGCAGTGAAGTAGTATACACTGAAGCTTTCTTT.